This T cell receptor beta chain was found in a study of blood T cell repertoires in COVID-19. Study-level information: Samples representing acute and convalescent COVID-19 were sourced from the United States, Italy and Spain. PBMCs, B-cell-depleted T cells, or T cells provided the cDNA or gDNA that made up the material.

The CDR3 sequence is 15 residues long. CDR1 is SGHAT and CDR2 is FQNNGV in the germline V gene. The V end lost 6 bases, the J end lost 8 bases, and 20 bases lay between the germline ends. Source study methods: By means of reference gene primer amplification, nucleated cell counts were estimated. Using immunoSEQ multiplex PCR, the repertoire was profiled, and TCRdb retains in-frame clones only, with some absent. The V and J calls and clone size come from that table; D and trimming were worked out from the DNA. In the table there are roughly 120,000 clones, about nine tenths of which are singletons. The sequenced sample consisted of peripheral blood. This sequence joins TRBV11-2 and TRBJ2-1; tentative D call: TRBD2 (6 bases). The sequence was obtained from a man in his forties or fifties with active COVID-19. The CDR3 DNA sequence: TGTGCCAGCAGGAAGTCCCGACTAGTGTCAGATGAGCAGTTCTTC. This gives the protein CASRKSRLVSDEQFF.